One and the same sample provided the 26 T cell receptor beta chains below, sequenced in a study of preoperative IRX-2 immunotherapy in early breast cancer. Profiled with immunoSEQ multiplex PCR; TCRdb holds only in-frame clones, not every one. The sample comprises tens of thousands of clones, around 87% of which are singletons, and around 8.9% rests with the top ten. As to treatment: preoperative locoregional IRX-2 cytokine immunotherapy. The material was obtained from a patient treated with IRX-2 immunotherapy. The source of these receptors is a human donor with breast cancer.

This chain connects TRBV14 to TRBJ1-1; D call uncertain. This CDR3 spans 13 amino acids. V shed 4 bases and J shed 0 bases, with 6 bases lying between them. Germline V CDR1 and CDR2: SGHDN, FVKESK. CDR3 sequence: CASSRALNTEAFF. DNA of the CDR3: TGTGCCAGCAGCCGAGCGCTGAACACTGAAGCTTTCTTT.

The chain employs TRBV2 and TRBJ2-5, with D tentatively TRBD1 (6 bases). The length of the CDR3 is 15 residues. In germline, CDR1 is SNHLY, CDR2 FYNNEI. Trimming shortened V by 1 base and J by 5 bases, and 14 bases separated the two germline ends. CDR3 DNA sequence: TGTGCCAGCAGTGAAGGAACAGGGCGGTACGAGACCCAGTACTTC. Its protein product is CASSEGTGRYETQYF.

The rearrangement uses TRBV7-2 and TRBJ2-1, with 7 bases fitting TRBD2. Germline CDR1 is SGHTA and CDR2 is FQGNSA. The V and J ends lost 2 bases and 7 bases, in that order; junction bases with no gene match: 8. The CDR3 covers 15 residues. The CDR3 spells CASSLRSREGNEQFF. CDR3 nucleotide sequence: TGTGCCAGCAGCTTAAGAAGCAGGGAGGGAAATGAGCAGTTCTTC.

The chain is built from TRBV6-5 and TRBJ2-5; D may be TRBD1 (5 bases). The V end was cut by 0 bases, the J end by 2 bases, with 7 bases between. Germline V gives CDR1 MNHEY, CDR2 SVGAGI. The CDR3 length is 14 residues. CDR3: CASSYSPGQETQYF. The CDR3 region has the DNA TGTGCCAGCAGTTACTCGCCAGGGCAAGAGACCCAGTACTTC.

The chain links TRBV7-9 to TRBJ1-1; D may be TRBD1 (5 bases). The length of the CDR3 is 14 residues. V was shortened by 1 base and J by 4 bases, with 10 bases between the two germline ends. CDR1 is SEHNR, CDR2 FQNEAQ, per germline (reference sequence). CDR3 loop: CASSLEGLATEAFF. DNA for the CDR3: TGTGCCAGCAGCTTAGAGGGGCTTGCCACTGAAGCTTTCTTT.

The chain couples TRBV7-8 to TRBJ2-1; no reliable D call. Germline CDR1 SGHVS, CDR2 FQNEAQ. Trimming left V 0 bases short and J 4 bases short, with 7 bases between. The CDR3 consists of 14 residues. CDR3 region: CASSLAETYNEQFF. Here the CDR3 DNA reads TGTGCCAGCAGCTTAGCGGAAACATACAATGAGCAGTTCTTC. The variable domain in full, with the rest retrieved from reference TRBV7-8 and TRBJ2-1, is GAGVSQSPRYKVAKRGQDVALRCDPISGHVSLFWYQQALGQGPEFLTYFQNEAQLDKSGLPSDRFFAERPEGSVSTLKIQRTQQEDSAVYLCASSLAETYNEQFFGPGTRLTVL.

This clone showed up just a few times. The chain employs TRBV7-8 and TRBJ2-5; no clear D. Germline V gene data show CDR1 as SGHVS and CDR2 as FQNEAQ. The CDR3 loop spans 12 amino acids. V was shortened by 1 base and J by 4 bases, with 4 bases between the two germline ends. The CDR3 spells CASSLVRETQYF. For the CDR3, the DNA is TGTGCCAGCAGCTTAGTAAGAGAGACCCAGTACTTC.

The chain joins TRBV19 to TRBJ1-4, with D perhaps matching TRBD1 (5 bases). The CDR3 is made up of 14 amino acids. The ends were cut back, 2 bases at V and 9 bases at J, with 13 bases in the middle. The germline V gene encodes CDR1 LNHDA and CDR2 SQIVND (reference sequence). CDR3 bases: TGTGCCAGTAGTATACTAGGGACGGGGCAAAAACTGTTTTTT. Translating it yields CASSILGTGQKLFF. Full variable domain (rest looked up from reference TRBV19 and TRBJ1-4): DGGITQSPKYLFRKEGQNVTLSCEQNLNHDAMYWYRQDPGQGLRLIYYSQIVNDFQKGDIAEGYSVSREKKESFPLTVTSAQKNPTAFYLCASSILGTGQKLFFGSGTQLSVL.

The V and J genes are TRBV10-3 and TRBJ1-5; D unresolved. The length of the CDR3 is 14 residues. CDR1 is ENHRY and CDR2 is SYGVKD in the germline V gene. Trimming removed 10 bases at V and 0 bases at J, with 13 bases between. CDR3 bases: TGTGCCACCTCAGCAACCTATAGCAATCAGCCCCAGCATTTT. Translated: CATSATYSNQPQHF.

This clone was recorded a few times. A read error may account for a junction end that differs from germline. This rearrangement joins TRBV13 to TRBJ2-7; 7 bases agree with TRBD2. Germline CDR1 and CDR2: PRHDT and FYEKMQ (reference sequence). The CDR3 extends over 15 amino acids. The CDR3 region has the DNA TGCGCCAGCAGCCAAGAGAACCGGGGGGCCTACGAGCAGTACTTC. Translation: CASSQENRGAYEQYF.

V and J are TRBV10-3 and TRBJ1-3; D gene ambiguous. The CDR3 extends over 11 amino acids. V shed 4 bases and J shed 6 bases, with 4 bases lying between them. Germline V gene data show CDR1 as ENHRY and CDR2 as SYGVKD. The chain's CDR3 is CAISGQNTIYF. DNA for the CDR3: TGTGCCATCAGTGGACAAAACACCATATATTTT.

The chain employs TRBV6-4 and TRBJ2-5, with 10 bases that match TRBD2. Losses at the gene ends were 0 bases for V and 3 bases for J; bases not matched to a gene: 4. Per germline, CDR1 MRHNA and CDR2 SNTAGT. This CDR3 is built from 16 residues. The CDR3 bases are TGTGCCAGCAGTGACTCGACAACTAGCGGGGAAGAGACCCAGTACTTC. This codes for CASSDSTTSGEETQYF.

The chain uses TRBV14 and TRBJ1-1, with 7 bases matching TRBD1. There are 16 residues in the CDR3. V lost 2 bases, J lost 2 bases, and 8 bases stayed unmatched. CDR1 is SGHDN and CDR2 is FVKESK in the germline V gene. CDR3 bases: TGTGCCAGCAGCCAAATGACAGGGCGGGGAAACACTGAAGCTTTCTTT. It codes for CASSQMTGRGNTEAFF.

V usage is TRBV6-1 and J usage is TRBJ2-5, with D unresolved. Germline V CDR1 and CDR2: MNHNS, SASEGT. V dropped 4 bases and J dropped 2 bases, with 5 bases sitting between them. This CDR3 region has 12 residues. Here the CDR3 DNA reads TGTGCCAGCAGTGCCAGGCAAGAGACCCAGTACTTC. Its translation: CASSARQETQYF.

The CDR3 sequence is CASSKGTGGAYGYTF. CDR3 DNA: TGTGCCAGCTCCAAAGGGACAGGGGGCGCCTATGGCTACACCTTC. The chain links TRBV18 to TRBJ1-2; the match to TRBD1 covers 12 bases. Germline V gene sequence: CDR1 KGHSH, CDR2 LQKENI. V shed 6 bases and J 4 bases; nucleotides not matched to a gene: 6. The CDR3 is made up of 15 amino acids.

The J gene is TRBJ1-1, the V gene TRBV12-5; D is undetermined. The CDR3 is made up of 14 amino acids. From germline, CDR1 is LGHNT and CDR2 FRNRAP. Trimming left V 5 bases short and J 2 bases short, with 12 bases between. The CDR3 loop is CASGVGAPNTEAFF. CDR3 nucleotide sequence: TGTGCTAGTGGTGTCGGAGCACCTAACACTGAAGCTTTCTTT.

The rearrangement links TRBV28 to TRBJ1-2; 7 bases match TRBD1. V was pared by 5 bases and J by 4 bases, with 7 bases of the junction left unmatched. Germline V gene lookup returns CDR1 MDHEN and CDR2 SYDVKM. The CDR3 is 14 amino acids. CDR3 loop: CASSPTGPLYGYTF. The CDR3 DNA follows: TGTGCCAGCAGTCCGACAGGGCCCCTCTATGGCTACACCTTC.

The chain is built from TRBV4-1 and TRBJ2-5; D is unresolved. Trimming took 3 bases from V and 5 from J, leaving 10 bases between them. CDR3 size: 13 residues. Germline V gene sequence: CDR1 MGHRA, CDR2 YSYEKL. Written as DNA, the CDR3 is TGCGCCAGCAGCCAGTATCTAATTGAGACCCAGTACTTC. Protein sequence: CASSQYLIETQYF.

The CDR3 is CASRADINQPQHF. CDR3 in DNA: TGTGCCAGCAGAGCCGACATCAATCAGCCCCAGCATTTT. The chain employs TRBV2 and TRBJ1-5; D unresolved. The CDR3 is made up of 13 amino acids. CDR1 and CDR2 (germline): SNHLY, FYNNEI. The V gene lost 6 bases and the J gene lost 3 bases, with 9 bases spanning the gap.

This sequence joins TRBV25-1 and TRBJ2-1; maybe TRBD2 (6 bases). CDR1 is MGHDK, CDR2 SYGVNS, per germline. Trimming shortened V by 1 base and J by 9 bases, and 16 bases separated the two germline ends. The CDR3 loop spans 15 amino acids. Written as DNA, the CDR3 is TGTGCCAGCAGTGAATGGGGCGGGGCTGGGGGTGAGCAGTTCTTC. Translation: CASSEWGGAGGEQFF.

CDR3 protein: CASSSEGEIRNQPQHF. The CDR3 DNA reads TGTGCCAGCAGTTCAGAGGGTGAAATTCGCAATCAGCCCCAGCATTTT. This chain uses TRBV28 with TRBJ1-5, with D uncertain. CDR1 and CDR2 (germline): MDHEN, SYDVKM. This CDR3 contains 16 residues. Trimming removed 4 bases from V and 2 bases from J, with 15 bases in between.

CDR3 DNA: TGTGCCAGCAGTTATCGACAGAACACTGAAGCTTTCTTT. It yields the protein CASSYRQNTEAFF. The chain uses TRBV6-5 and TRBJ1-1; D remains unclear. CDR1 is MNHEY, CDR2 SVGAGI, per germline. Trimming removed 3 bases from V and 1 base from J, with 6 bases in between. The CDR3 length is 13 residues.

This chain joins TRBV28 and TRBJ1-3; possibly TRBD1 for D (6 bases). The CDR3 runs to 16 residues. V lost 6 bases, J lost 3 bases, and 18 bases lay in between. Germline CDR1 MDHEN, CDR2 SYDVKM. CDR3 residues: CASSSPGRGGGNTIYF. For the CDR3, the DNA is TGTGCCAGCAGCTCCCCTGGCAGGGGTGGTGGAAACACCATATATTTT.

The V call is TRBV12-2, the J call TRBJ2-7. TRBV12-2 has pseudogene status. The CDR3 is 14 residues long. DNA for the CDR3: TGTGCAAGTCGCTTAGGGGTGTATCACTACGAGCAGTACTTC. Translating gives CASRLGVYHYEQYF.

CDR3 sequence reads: CASSLDLASSNEQFF. In nucleotides, the CDR3 is TGTGCCAGCAGCTTGGATCTAGCCTCTTCCAATGAGCAGTTCTTC. The rearrangement joins TRBV7-2 to TRBJ2-1; weak D call: TRBD2 (5 bases). CDR3 length: 15 residues. Trimming shortened V by 3 bases and J by 6 bases, and 15 bases separated the two germline ends. The germline CDR1 and CDR2 sequences are SGHTA and FQGNSA.

The genes are TRBV30 and TRBJ1-3, with 7 nucleotides matching TRBD1. The CDR3 has 15 amino acids. Germline V CDR1 and CDR2: GTSNPN, SVGIG (reference sequence). Unmatched junction bases numbered 6, after V lost 4 bases and J lost 0 bases. The CDR3 DNA follows: TGTGCCTGGACCCGACAGGGCTACTCTGGAAACACCATATATTTT. It is translated as CAWTRQGYSGNTIYF.